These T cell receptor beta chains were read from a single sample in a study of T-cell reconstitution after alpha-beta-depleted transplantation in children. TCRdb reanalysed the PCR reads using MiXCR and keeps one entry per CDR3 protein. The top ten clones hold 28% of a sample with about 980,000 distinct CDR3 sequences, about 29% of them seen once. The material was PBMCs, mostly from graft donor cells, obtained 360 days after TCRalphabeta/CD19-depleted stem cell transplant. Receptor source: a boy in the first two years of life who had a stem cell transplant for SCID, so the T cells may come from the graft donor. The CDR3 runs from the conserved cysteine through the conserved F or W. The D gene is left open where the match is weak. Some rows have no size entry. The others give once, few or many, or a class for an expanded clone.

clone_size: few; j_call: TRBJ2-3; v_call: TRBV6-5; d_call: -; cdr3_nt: TGTGCCAGCAGTTACCGGAGCTCCACAGATACGCAGTATTTT; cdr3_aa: CASSYRSSTDTQYF
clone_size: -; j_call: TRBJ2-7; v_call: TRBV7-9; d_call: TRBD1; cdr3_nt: TGTGCCAGCAGCTCGGGACAGAGCCCTTACGAGCAGTACTTC; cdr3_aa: CASSSGQSPYEQYF
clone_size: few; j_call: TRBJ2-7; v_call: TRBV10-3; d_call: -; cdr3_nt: TGTGCCATCAGTGAAGGGCCGCCGGGCGAGCAGTACTTC; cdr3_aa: CAISEGPPGEQYF
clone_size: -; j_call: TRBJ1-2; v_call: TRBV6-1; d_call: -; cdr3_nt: TGTGCCAGCAGTCCCCTGGGCCAAGCCTATGGCTACACCTTC; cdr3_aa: CASSPLGQAYGYTF
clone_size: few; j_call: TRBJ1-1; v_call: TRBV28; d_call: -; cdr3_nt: TGTGCCAGCAGTTTTCTCGTAGCCCGGTTGGGGTACACTGAAGCTTTCTTT; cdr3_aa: CASSFLVARLGYTEAFF
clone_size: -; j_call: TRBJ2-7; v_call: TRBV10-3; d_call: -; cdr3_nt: TGTGCCATCAGTGGGCAGGGGACACCCTACGAGCAGTACTTC; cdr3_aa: CAISGQGTPYEQYF
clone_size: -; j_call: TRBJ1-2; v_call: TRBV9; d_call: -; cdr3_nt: TGTGCCAGCAGCGTTAAGTCTAACTATGGCTACACCTTC; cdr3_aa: CASSVKSNYGYTF
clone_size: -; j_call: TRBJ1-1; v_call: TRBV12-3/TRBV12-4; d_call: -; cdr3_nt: TGTGCCAGCAGTTTGAGGTGGGCCGGCACTGAAGCTTTCTTT; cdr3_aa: CASSLRWAGTEAFF
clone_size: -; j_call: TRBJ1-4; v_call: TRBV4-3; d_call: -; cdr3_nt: TGCGCCAGCAGCCAAGATAGGGGTACAAGGGAAAAACTGTTTTTT; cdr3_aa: CASSQDRGTREKLFF
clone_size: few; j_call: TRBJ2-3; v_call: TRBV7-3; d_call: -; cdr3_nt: TGTGCCAGCAGCCGTACGGGGTCGGATACGCAGTATTTT; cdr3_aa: CASSRTGSDTQYF
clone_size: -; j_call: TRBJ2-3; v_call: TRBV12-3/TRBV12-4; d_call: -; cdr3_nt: TGTGCCAGCAGTTTTGGCCGGCGACGTCCGGAGTATTTT; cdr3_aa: CASSFGRRRPEYF
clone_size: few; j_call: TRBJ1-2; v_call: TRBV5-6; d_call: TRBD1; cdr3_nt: TGTGCCAGCAGCTTGGGACAGGGAAGTAGCTATGGCTACACCTTC; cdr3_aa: CASSLGQGSSYGYTF
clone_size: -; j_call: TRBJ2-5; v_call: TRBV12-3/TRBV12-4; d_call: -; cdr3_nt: TGTGCCAGCAGTTTAGGCAGGGGGGTGACCCAGTACTTC; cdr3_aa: CASSLGRGVTQYF
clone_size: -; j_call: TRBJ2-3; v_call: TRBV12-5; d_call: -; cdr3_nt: TGTGCTAGTGGTTGGGGGGATCTTCATAGCACAGATACGCAGTATTTT; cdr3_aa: CASGWGDLHSTDTQYF
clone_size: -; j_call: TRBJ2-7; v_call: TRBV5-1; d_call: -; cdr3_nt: TGCGCCAGCAGCGGAGGATCATCCCTCGAGCAGTACTTC; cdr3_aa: CASSGGSSLEQYF
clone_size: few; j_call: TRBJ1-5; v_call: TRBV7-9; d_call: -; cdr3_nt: TGTGCCAGCAGCCCCTGGGGGGGCGGGCAGCCCCAGCATTTT; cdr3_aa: CASSPWGGGQPQHF
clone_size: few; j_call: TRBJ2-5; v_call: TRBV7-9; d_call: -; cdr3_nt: TGTGCCAGCAGCTTTACCGCCCTGAGGGAGACCCAGTACTTC; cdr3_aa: CASSFTALRETQYF
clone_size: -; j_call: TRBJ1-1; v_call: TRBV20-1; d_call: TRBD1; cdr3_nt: TGCAGTGCCCGACAGGGCCCGGGGGACACTGAAGCTTTCTTT; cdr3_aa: CSARQGPGDTEAFF
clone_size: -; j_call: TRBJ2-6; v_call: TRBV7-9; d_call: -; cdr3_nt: TGTGCCAGCAGCTTAGGAGCGACCGCTGGGGCCAACGTCCTGACTTTC; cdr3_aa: CASSLGATAGANVLTF
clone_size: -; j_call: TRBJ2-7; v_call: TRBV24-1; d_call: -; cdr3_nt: TGTGCCACGAAGGGAGAGGCAAGATACGAGCAGTACTTC; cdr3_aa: CATKGEARYEQYF
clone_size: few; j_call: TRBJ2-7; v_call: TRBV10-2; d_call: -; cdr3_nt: TGCGCCAGCAGTGTACAGGGTGGGACCTACGAGCAGTACTTC; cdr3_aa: CASSVQGGTYEQYF
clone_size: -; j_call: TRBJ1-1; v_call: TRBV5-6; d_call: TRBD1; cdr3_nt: TGTGCCAGTACAGGGGGCTGGAAGGGTAGGGACACTGAAGCTTTCTTT; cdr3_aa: CASTGGWKGRDTEAFF
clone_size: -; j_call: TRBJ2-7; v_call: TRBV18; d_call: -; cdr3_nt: TGTGCCAGCTCCCTCCGGACAGCCCAGGGCTACGAGCAGTACTTC; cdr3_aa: CASSLRTAQGYEQYF
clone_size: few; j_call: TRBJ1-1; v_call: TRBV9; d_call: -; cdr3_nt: TGTGCCAGCAGCGCTTCAGGGACGGCGAACACTGAAGCTTTCTTT; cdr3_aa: CASSASGTANTEAFF
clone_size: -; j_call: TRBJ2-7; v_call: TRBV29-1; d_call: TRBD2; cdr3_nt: TGCAGCGTTGAAGAACCCGGCGGGGGGACCTACGAGCAGTACTTC; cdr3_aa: CSVEEPGGGTYEQYF
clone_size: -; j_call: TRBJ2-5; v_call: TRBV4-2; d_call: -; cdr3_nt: TGTGCCAGCAGCCAGTCGGACAGCAACCAAGAGACCCAGTACTTC; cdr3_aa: CASSQSDSNQETQYF
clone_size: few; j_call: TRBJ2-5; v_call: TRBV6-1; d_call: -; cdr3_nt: TGTGCCAGCAGCAACCGGGGGAACCAAGAGACCCAGTACTTC; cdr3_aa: CASSNRGNQETQYF
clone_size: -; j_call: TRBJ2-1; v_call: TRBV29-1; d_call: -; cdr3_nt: TGCAGCGCCCCCAGGGGAGGCAATGAGCAGTTCTTC; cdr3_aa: CSAPRGGNEQFF
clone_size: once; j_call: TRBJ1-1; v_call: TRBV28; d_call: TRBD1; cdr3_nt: TGTGCCAGCTTCCCAACGATACAGGGGGACACTGAAGCTTTCTTT; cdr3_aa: CASFPTIQGDTEAFF
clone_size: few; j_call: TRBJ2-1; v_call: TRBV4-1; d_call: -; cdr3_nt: TGCGCCAGCAGCCAAGACACGGGGAGAGATGAGCAGTTCTTC; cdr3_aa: CASSQDTGRDEQFF
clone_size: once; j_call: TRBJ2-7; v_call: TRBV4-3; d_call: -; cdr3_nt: TGCGCCAGCAGCCAAGGGCAGAGGCACTACGAGCAGTACTTC; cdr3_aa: CASSQGQRHYEQYF
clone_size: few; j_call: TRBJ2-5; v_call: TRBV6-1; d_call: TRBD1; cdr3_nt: TGTGCCAGCAGATCCGGGACAGGGGGCCAAGAGACCCAGTACTTC; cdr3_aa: CASRSGTGGQETQYF
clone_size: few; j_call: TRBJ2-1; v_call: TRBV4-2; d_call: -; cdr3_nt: TGTGCCAGCAGCCAGAGTCGCAATGAGCAGTTCTTC; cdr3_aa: CASSQSRNEQFF
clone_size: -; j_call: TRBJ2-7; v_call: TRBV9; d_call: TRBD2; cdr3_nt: TGTGCCAGCAGCGGCTCCGGGACTAGCGGGTTAAACGAGCAGTACTTC; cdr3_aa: CASSGSGTSGLNEQYF
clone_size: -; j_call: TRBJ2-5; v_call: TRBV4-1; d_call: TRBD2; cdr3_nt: TGCGCCAGCAGCCAAGATAGAGCGGGGGGCCGGTACCAAGAGACCCAGTACTTC; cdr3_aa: CASSQDRAGGRYQETQYF
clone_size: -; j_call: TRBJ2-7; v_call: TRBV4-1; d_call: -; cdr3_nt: TGCGCCAGCAGCCATCAACTCGGGAGTTACGAGCAGTACTTC; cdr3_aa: CASSHQLGSYEQYF
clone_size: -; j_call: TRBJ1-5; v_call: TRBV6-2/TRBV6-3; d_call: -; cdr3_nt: TGTGCCAGCAGTCTCCAACTGGGGCAGGGTGGGCATCAGCCCCAGCATTTT; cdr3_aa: CASSLQLGQGGHQPQHF
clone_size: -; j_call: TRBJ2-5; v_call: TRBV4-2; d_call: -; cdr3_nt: TGTGCCAGCAGCCAAGATTCAGGGGAGACCCAGTACTTC; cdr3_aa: CASSQDSGETQYF
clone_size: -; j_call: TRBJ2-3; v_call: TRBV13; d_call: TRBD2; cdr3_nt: TGTGCCAGCAGCTGGGTCGGCCTAGCGGATAGCACAGATACGCAGTATTTT; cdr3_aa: CASSWVGLADSTDTQYF
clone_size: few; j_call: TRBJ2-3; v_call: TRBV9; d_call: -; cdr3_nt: TGTGCCAGCAGCGTAACAGGGAACACAGATACGCAGTATTTT; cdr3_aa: CASSVTGNTDTQYF
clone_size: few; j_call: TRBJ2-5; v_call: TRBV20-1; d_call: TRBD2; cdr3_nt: TGCAGTGCTAGAGAGTTGGGGGGGGACCAAGAGACCCAGTACTTC; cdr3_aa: CSARELGGDQETQYF
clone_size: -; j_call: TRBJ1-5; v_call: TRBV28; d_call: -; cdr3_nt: TGTGCCAGCAGTGCTAGTTGGGGGGGCTCGGATCAGCCCCAGCATTTT; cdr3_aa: CASSASWGGSDQPQHF
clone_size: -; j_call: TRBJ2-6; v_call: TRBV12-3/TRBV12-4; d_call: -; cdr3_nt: TGTGCCAGCAGTTTGGGTAGGTCGACCTCTGGGGCCAACGTCCTGACTTTC; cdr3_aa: CASSLGRSTSGANVLTF
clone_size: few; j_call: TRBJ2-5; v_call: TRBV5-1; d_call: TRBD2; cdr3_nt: TGCGCCAGCCAAACCGGAGCGGGGAACCAAGAGACCCAGTACTTC; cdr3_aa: CASQTGAGNQETQYF
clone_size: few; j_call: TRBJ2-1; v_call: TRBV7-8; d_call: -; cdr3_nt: TGTGCCAGCAGCTTACTAGGTTCCCCTCCCAATGAGCAGTTCTTC; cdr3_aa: CASSLLGSPPNEQFF
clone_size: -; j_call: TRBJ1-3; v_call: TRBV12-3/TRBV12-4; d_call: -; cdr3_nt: TGTGCCACCCCGGACAGCTACTCTGGAAACACCATATATTTT; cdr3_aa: CATPDSYSGNTIYF
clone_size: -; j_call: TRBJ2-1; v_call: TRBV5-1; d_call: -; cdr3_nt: TGCGCCAGCAGCTTGACCGGGGGACTCCCGGGGTACAATGAGCAGTTCTTC; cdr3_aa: CASSLTGGLPGYNEQFF
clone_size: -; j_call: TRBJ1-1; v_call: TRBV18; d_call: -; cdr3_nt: TGTGCCAGCTCACCATTGGAGGGTGGGGCTGAAGCTTTCTTT; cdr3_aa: CASSPLEGGAEAFF
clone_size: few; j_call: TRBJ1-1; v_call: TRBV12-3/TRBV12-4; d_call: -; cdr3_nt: TGTGCCAGCAGTGGGGGCGAGGTGGCTTTCTTT; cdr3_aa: CASSGGEVAFF
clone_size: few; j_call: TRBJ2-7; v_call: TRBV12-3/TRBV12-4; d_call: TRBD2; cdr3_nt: TGTGCCAGCAGTCCTCTTACGGGGGGTGGGCAGTACTTC; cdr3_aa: CASSPLTGGGQYF
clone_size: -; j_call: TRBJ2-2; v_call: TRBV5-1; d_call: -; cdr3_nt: TGCGCCAGCAGCTTGCCAGGGGCGCGGGCCGGGGAGCTGTTTTTT; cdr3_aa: CASSLPGARAGELFF
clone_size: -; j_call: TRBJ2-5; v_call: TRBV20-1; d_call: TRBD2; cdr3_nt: TGCAGTGCTAGGTCGCCTAGCGGATGGCAAGAGACCCAGTACTTC; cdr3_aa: CSARSPSGWQETQYF
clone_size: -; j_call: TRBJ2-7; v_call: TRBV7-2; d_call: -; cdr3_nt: TGTGCCAGCAGCCCCGTTGTACGCTACGAGCAGTACTTC; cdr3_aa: CASSPVVRYEQYF
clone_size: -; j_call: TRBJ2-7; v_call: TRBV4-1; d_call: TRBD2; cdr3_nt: TGCGCCAGCAGCCAAGTAGCGGGGGAAGACGAGCAGTACTTC; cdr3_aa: CASSQVAGEDEQYF
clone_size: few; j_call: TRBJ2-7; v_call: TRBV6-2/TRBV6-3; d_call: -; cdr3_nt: TGTGCCAGCAGCGACAACTACGAGCAGTACTTC; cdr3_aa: CASSDNYEQYF